The 24 T cell receptor beta chains given below trace back to one sample, sequenced in a study of blood T cell repertoires in COVID-19. TCRdb keeps only in-frame clones here, not all; method: immunoSEQ multiplex PCR. The sample contains 150,000 or so clones, around four fifths of which appear only once. Sequenced sample: PBMCs or T cells enriched from blood (not recorded which). These receptors all stem from a woman aged 55-69 years who had recovered from COVID-19.

The chain links TRBV2 to TRBJ1-2; the D is unclear. Trimming left V 4 bases short and J 7 bases short, with 13 bases between. This CDR3 region has 13 residues. Germline V CDR1 and CDR2: SNHLY, FYNNEI. The CDR3 reads CASSVQSAGGYTF. The CDR3 DNA reads TGTGCCAGCAGTGTACAGTCCGCAGGTGGCTACACCTTC.

This chain uses TRBV6-2 or TRBV6-3 with TRBJ2-7; tentatively, D is TRBD2 (7 bases). Germline loops: CDR1 MNHEY, CDR2 SVGEGT. The V gene lost 7 bases and the J gene lost 1 base, with 17 bases spanning the gap. The CDR3 runs 15 residues. CDR3 residues: CASTPWGGRSYEQYF. The CDR3, as DNA: TGTGCCAGCACCCCCTGGGGGGGCAGGTCCTACGAGCAGTACTTC.

This chain uses TRBV13 with TRBJ2-2; 9 bases fit TRBD1. CDR1 is PRHDT and CDR2 is FYEKMQ in the germline V gene (reference sequence). The CDR3 runs to 16 residues. With V trimmed by 4 bases and J by 4 bases, 7 bases remained unmatched. In nucleotides, the CDR3 is TGTGCCAGCAGCTCCCGACAGGGGGTGGTCACCGGGGAGCTGTTTTTT. Translated, it gives CASSSRQGVVTGELFF.

The chain employs TRBV29-1 and TRBJ1-2; 9 positions agree with TRBD1. The CDR3 runs to 14 residues. From germline, CDR1 is SQVTM and CDR2 ANQGSEA. The ends lost 8 bases at V and 6 bases at J; junction bases unmatched: 13. CDR3 nucleotides: TGCAGCACCCACAGGGGGCGCATGGAAGATGGCTACACCTTC. Its translation: CSTHRGRMEDGYTF.

This clone was counted a few times. The rearrangement joins TRBV28 to TRBJ2-1, with 9 positions matching TRBD2. Germline loops: CDR1 MDHEN, CDR2 SYDVKM. This CDR3 comprises 15 residues. V dropped 8 bases and J dropped 4; count of bases not matched to a gene: 9. CDR3 region: CASGASGTAYNEQFF. The CDR3 DNA reads TGTGCCAGCGGCGCTAGCGGGACGGCATACAATGAGCAGTTCTTC.

In the case of this clone: Other DNA sequences in this specimen translate into the identical CDR3. The J gene is TRBJ1-5, the V gene TRBV2, with 10 bases that match TRBD1. The CDR3 loop spans 14 amino acids. Germline V CDR1 and CDR2: SNHLY, FYNNEI. V gave up 4 bases and J gave up 4 bases; unmatched junction bases: 1. The CDR3 sequence is CASSGTGGNQPQHF. CDR3 DNA: TGTGCCAGCAGTGGGACAGGGGGAAATCAGCCCCAGCATTTT.

This chain uses TRBV20-1 with TRBJ2-1; D is perhaps TRBD1 (6 bases). Between the trimmed V and J ends, which lost 6 bases and 8 bases, there was a span of 20 bases. The germline gives CDR1 DFQATT, CDR2 SNEGSKA (reference sequence). The CDR3 has 14 residues. The CDR3 loop is CSASGTPGVHEQFF. The CDR3 DNA reads as TGCAGTGCGAGTGGGACACCAGGTGTCCATGAGCAGTTCTTC.

The J gene is TRBJ2-1, the V gene TRBV11-3; tentative D call: TRBD2 (6 bases). The germline CDR1 and CDR2 sequences are SGHNT and YENEEA. V lost 1 base and J 12 bases, leaving 13 bases between the germline ends. The CDR3 totals 13 residues. In DNA form, the CDR3 reads TGTGCCAGCAGCTTAGGAGGAGGGTCAGGGCAGTTCTTC. It yields the protein CASSLGGGSGQFF.

J is TRBJ2-3 and V is TRBV19, with 8 bases matching TRBD2. The CDR3 totals 15 residues. After removal of 5 bases from V and 4 bases from J, the junction contained 8 bases not matched to a gene. Germline V CDR1 and CDR2: LNHDA, SQIVND (reference sequence). CDR3 amino acids: CASSDGGRPPDTQYF. The CDR3 DNA sequence: TGTGCCAGTAGTGACGGCGGGAGGCCCCCAGATACGCAGTATTTT.

The chain couples TRBV14 to TRBJ2-1; possible D gene TRBD1, 7 bases. Germline V gene data show CDR1 as SGHDN and CDR2 as FVKESK. The CDR3 has 15 residues. Trimming stripped 3 bases from V and 5 bases from J, with 14 bases between. The CDR3 is CASSHQGGPNNEQFF. The CDR3 DNA sequence: TGTGCCAGCAGCCACCAGGGGGGCCCCAACAATGAGCAGTTCTTC. Complete variable domain (other parts from reference TRBV14 and TRBJ2-1): EAGVTQFPSHSVIEKGQTVTLRCDPISGHDNLYWYRRVMGKEIKFLLHFVKESKQDESGMPNNRFLAERTGGTYSTLKVQPAELEDSGVYFCASSHQGGPNNEQFFGPGTRLTVL.

The chain uses TRBV20-1 and TRBJ2-3; no clear D gene. The CDR3 runs 12 residues. Germline V CDR1 and CDR2: DFQATT, SNEGSKA (reference sequence). Trimming removed 3 bases from V and 4 bases from J, with 8 bases in between. The CDR3 loop reads CSASQLSDTQYF. CDR3 bases: TGCAGTGCTAGTCAGTTGTCAGATACGCAGTATTTT.

This clone has a single count. The genes are TRBV27 and TRBJ1-4; 9 nucleotides align to TRBD1. Germline V gives CDR1 MNHEY, CDR2 SMNVEV (reference sequence). Trimming at V came to 6 bases and at J to 11 bases, leaving 7 bases not matched to a gene. The CDR3 has 13 amino acids. As DNA, the CDR3 is TGTGCCAGCAGACGGACAGGGGAGATCAAACTGTTTTTT. Protein: CASRRTGEIKLFF.

The chain links TRBV7-8 to TRBJ2-3; TRBD2 matches 15 bases. Germline V CDR1 and CDR2: SGHVS, FQNEAQ. V lost 4 bases, J lost 7 bases, and 9 bases stayed unmatched. The CDR3 length is 17 residues. CDR3 nucleotide sequence: TGTGCCAGCAGCTCATCTCGGACTAGCGGGAGGGAGTATACGCAGTATTTT. It yields the protein CASSSSRTSGREYTQYF.

This clone was recorded once. The CDR3 region is CASSYPDRLHQPQHF. Written as DNA, the CDR3 is TGTGCCAGCAGTTACCCAGACAGGCTGCATCAGCCCCAGCATTTT. The chain joins TRBV6-5 to TRBJ1-5, with D tentatively TRBD1 (6 bases). The CDR3 is 15 residues long. In germline, CDR1 is MNHEY, CDR2 SVGAGI. Trimming shortened V by 2 bases and J by 5 bases, and 13 bases separated the two germline ends.

The V and J genes are TRBV7-9 and TRBJ2-5; unclear D gene. This CDR3 spans 14 amino acids. The germline V gene has CDR1 SEHNR and CDR2 FQNEAQ (reference sequence). Between the trimmed V and J ends, which lost 5 bases and 5 bases, there was a span of 15 bases. This CDR3 is CASSESQDGETQYF. The CDR3, as DNA: TGTGCCAGCAGCGAGAGCCAGGATGGCGAGACCCAGTACTTC.

A remark on this clone: Other DNA sequences in the sample encode the same CDR3. This chain uses TRBV18 with TRBJ1-1; weak D call: TRBD1 (6 bases). Trimming removed 2 bases at V and 4 bases at J, with 11 bases between. The length of the CDR3 is 14 residues. CDR1 and CDR2 from the germline V gene are KGHSH and LQKENI. This CDR3 is CASSPRGFSTEAFF. CDR3 bases: TGTGCCAGCTCACCAAGGGGGTTCAGCACTGAAGCTTTCTTT.

The genes are TRBV27 and TRBJ1-5; weak D call: TRBD1 (5 bases). V dropped 8 bases and J dropped 0 bases, with 17 bases sitting between them. The germline V gene has CDR1 MNHEY and CDR2 SMNVEV (reference sequence). This CDR3 comprises 16 residues. The CDR3 DNA is TGTGCCAGCGGCTCGGGGGAAAGATATAGCAATCAGCCCCAGCATTTT. Residues: CASGSGERYSNQPQHF.

This rearrangement joins TRBV5-1 to TRBJ1-4, with D unclear. The germline CDR1 and CDR2 sequences are SGHRS and YFSETQ. Trimming cost V 0 bases and J 8 bases, with 11 bases left between them. CDR3 length: 14 residues. CDR3 residues: CASSLGASEEKLFF. CDR3 coding DNA: TGCGCCAGCAGCTTGGGGGCGTCTGAGGAAAAACTGTTTTTT.

The table lists this clone with a count of one. The chain carries TRBV7-2 and TRBJ2-5; the D gene is possibly TRBD1 (5 bases). The CDR3 covers 13 residues. Germline V lookup: CDR1 SGHTA, CDR2 FQGNSA. The germline V and J ends were trimmed by 5 bases and 4 bases, with 11 bases remaining between them. This CDR3 reads CASSKGVTETQYF. The CDR3 DNA reads as TGTGCCAGCAGCAAAGGGGTGACAGAGACCCAGTACTTC.

The chain joins TRBV3-1 (or the pseudogene TRBV3-2) to TRBJ1-2; 8 bases are a match to TRBD1. Unmatched junction bases numbered 4, after V lost 0 bases and J lost 7 bases. CDR1 is LGHDT, CDR2 YNNKEL, per germline (reference sequence). CDR3 length: 14 amino acids. The DNA for the CDR3 is TGTGCCAGCAGCCAAGATCAGGGGGCGAGTGGCTACACCTTC. Its translation: CASSQDQGASGYTF.

The chain couples TRBV7-3 to TRBJ2-5; 7 nucleotides align to TRBD1. The CDR3 loop spans 13 amino acids. Trimming cost V 4 bases and J 3 bases; bases outside gene matches: 2. The germline gives CDR1 SGHTA, CDR2 FQGTGA. CDR3 DNA sequence: TGTGCCAGCAGCTGGGGGACAGAAGAGACCCAGTACTTC. As protein: CASSWGTEETQYF.

The count of this clone is one. This chain links TRBV25-1 with TRBJ2-7; TRBD1 matches 8 bases. The CDR3 has 16 residues. Losses at the gene ends were 6 bases for V and 1 base for J; bases not matched to a gene: 11. The germline CDR1 and CDR2 sequences are MGHDK and SYGVNS. The DNA for the CDR3 is TGTGCCAGCAGCGTGTCGGGTAGGGACAGGTCCTACGAGCAGTACTTC. Its protein product is CASSVSGRDRSYEQYF.

The chain recombines TRBV7-6 with TRBJ1-6, with D unclear. The CDR3 is made up of 15 amino acids. Trimming took 1 base from V and 8 from J, leaving 12 bases between them. From germline, CDR1 is SGHVS and CDR2 FNYEAQ. The CDR3 protein is CASSLGAWEDSPLHF. Written as DNA, the CDR3 is TGTGCCAGCAGCTTAGGGGCCTGGGAGGATTCACCCCTCCACTTT.

For the CDR3, the DNA is TGCGCCAGCAGCCCCCAGGGAACGACTAATGAAAAACTGTTTTTT. This sequence encodes CASSPQGTTNEKLFF. The rearrangement links TRBV5-1 to TRBJ1-4; D might be TRBD1 (5 bases). Trimming stripped 4 bases from V and 2 bases from J, with 12 bases between. The CDR3 length is 15 residues. Germline V gives CDR1 SGHRS, CDR2 YFSETQ.